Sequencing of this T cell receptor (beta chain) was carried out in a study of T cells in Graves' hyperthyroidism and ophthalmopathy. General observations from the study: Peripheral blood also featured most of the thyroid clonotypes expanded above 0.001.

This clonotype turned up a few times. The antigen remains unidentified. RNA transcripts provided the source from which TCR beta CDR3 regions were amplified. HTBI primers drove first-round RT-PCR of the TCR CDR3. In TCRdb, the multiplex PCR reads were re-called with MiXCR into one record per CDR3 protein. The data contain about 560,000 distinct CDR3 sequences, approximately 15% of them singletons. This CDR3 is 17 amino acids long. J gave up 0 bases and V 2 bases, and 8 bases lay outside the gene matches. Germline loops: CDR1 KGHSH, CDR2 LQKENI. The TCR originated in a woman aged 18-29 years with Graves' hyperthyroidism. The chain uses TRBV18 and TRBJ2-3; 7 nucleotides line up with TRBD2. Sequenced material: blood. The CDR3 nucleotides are TGTGCCAGCTCACCATTCTCTAGCGGCCTAAGCACAGATACGCAGTATTTT. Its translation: CASSPFSSGLSTDTQYF. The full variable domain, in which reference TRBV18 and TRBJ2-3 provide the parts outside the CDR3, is NAGVMQNPRHLVRRRGQEARLRCSPMKGHSHVYWYRQLPEEGLKFMVYLQKENIIDESGMPKERFSAEFPKEGPSILRIQQVVRGDSAAYFCASSPFSSGLSTDTQYFGPGTRLTVL.